The clone carrying this T cell receptor beta chain is deemed medium-sized (0.01 to 0.1%) by its frequency. Its antigen is not identified. The CDR3 is 14 amino acids. Germline V lookup: CDR1 SQVTM, CDR2 ANQGSEA. Designated as TPEX, the CCR7+ PD-1+ TIGIT+ early memory CD8+ T cells showed dysfunctional, exhausted-like traits. The RNA's source was duplicate vials of about 140,000 sorted CD8+ T cells per subset. The sample is drawn from a study of human CD8 memory T cell subsets. Sequencing libraries of TCR beta were made by UMI-labeled 5' RACE. TCRdb reprocessed the 5' RACE reads, with one entry per CDR3 protein and no DNA. The sample data list around 6,800 distinct CDR3 sequences. Study-wide findings and caveats: Precursor exhausted T cells appeared less diverse than stem-like memory T cells according to Chao1 estimates.

The sample comprised CD8+ T cells from PBMCs. This sequence originates from a human donor in good health. The chain is built from TRBV29-1 and TRBJ1-4; TCRdb names TRBD1, which stays unverified in the absence of DNA. CDR3 in amino acids: CSVGQSTTNEKLFF.